The 25 T cell receptor beta chains given below trace back to one sample, sequenced in a study of shared clonotypes between healthy human individuals. Only in-frame clones appear in the TCRdb table, and some are missing; sequencing was by immunoSEQ multiplex PCR. The table lists 2 million to 2.5 million clones, around 95% of them singletons, with 0.1% to 0.15% in the top ten. Sequenced: naive CD4+ T cells sorted from blood. The subset here: CD45RA+ positively selected. The receptors derive from a man aged 18 to 30 in good health.

This clone occurred once. The V and J genes are TRBV11-2 and TRBJ1-3; D gene ambiguous. Germline CDR1 and CDR2: SGHAT and FQNNGV. The V end lost 5 bases, the J end lost 2 bases, and 13 bases lay between the germline ends. The CDR3 is 15 residues long. DNA of the CDR3: TGTGCCAGCAGCCCACTCTCGGGAGCTGGAAACACCATATATTTT. It yields the protein CASSPLSGAGNTIYF.

Only one count was recorded for this clone. V usage is TRBV2 and J usage is TRBJ2-7; D could derive from TRBD1 or TRBD2 (5 bases each). Trimming took off 7 bases at V and 4 bases at J, with 23 bases between the two ends. The germline gives CDR1 SNHLY, CDR2 FYNNEI. The CDR3 runs 16 residues. CDR3 amino acids: CASKVDVRGARYEQYF. In DNA, the CDR3 is TGTGCCAGCAAAGTTGATGTGAGGGGCGCTAGGTACGAGCAGTACTTC.

Remarks on this clone: The sample holds other DNA sequences that translate to the same CDR3. The J gene is TRBJ1-6, the V gene TRBV28; D gene ambiguous. This CDR3 has 15 residues. V was trimmed by 7 bases and J by 7 bases, leaving 17 bases between them. Germline V lookup: CDR1 MDHEN, CDR2 SYDVKM. The CDR3: CASTQWYTRNSPLHF. In nucleotides, the CDR3 is TGTGCCAGCACCCAGTGGTATACGCGGAATTCACCCCTCCACTTT.

The table lists this clone with a count of one. The junction shows a germline mismatch at one end, possibly a read error. The DNA of the CDR3 is TGTGCTAGCAGCCAAGGGACCCCCGGGGAGCTGTTTTTT. Protein sequence: CASSQGTPGELFF. The J gene is TRBJ2-2, the V gene TRBV7-7; tentatively, D is TRBD1 or TRBD2 (5 bases each). The CDR3 runs 13 residues. In germline, CDR1 is SSHAT, CDR2 FNYEAQ (reference sequence).

This chain uses TRBV28 with TRBJ2-3, with a weak D call TRBD2 (6 bases). Trimming took off 5 bases at V and 4 bases at J, with 19 bases between the two ends. From germline, CDR1 is MDHEN and CDR2 SYDVKM. There are 16 residues in the CDR3. The CDR3 here is CASSPRSWGVSDTQYF. The CDR3 coding sequence is TGTGCCAGCAGTCCCCGTTCCTGGGGGGTGTCAGATACGCAGTATTTT. Supplemented by reference TRBV28 and TRBJ2-3, the full variable domain reads DVKVTQSSRYLVKRTGEKVFLECVQDMDHENMFWYRQDPGLGLRLIYFSYDVKMKEKGDIPEGYSVSREKKERFSLILESASTNQTSMYLCASSPRSWGVSDTQYFGPGTRLTVL.

CDR3 sequence (DNA): TGTGCATGCCGAGAAGGTGGGGCCAACGTCCTGACTTTC. Protein product: CACREGGANVLTF. This sequence joins TRBV28 and TRBJ2-6, with no clear D. This CDR3 has 13 residues. The germline V gene has CDR1 MDHEN and CDR2 SYDVKM.

The CDR3 DNA reads as TGTGCCAGCAGTTTTTCAGGGGAAACCTACGAGCAGTACTTC. Amino acid sequence: CASSFSGETYEQYF. The chain is built from TRBV2 and TRBJ2-7, with a weak D call TRBD1 (6 bases). Per germline, CDR1 SNHLY and CDR2 FYNNEI. V was clipped by 5 bases and J by 2 bases, with 13 bases between them. This CDR3 spans 14 amino acids. The variable domain in full, completed from reference TRBV2 and TRBJ2-7, reads EPEVTQTPSHQVTQMGQEVILRCVPISNHLYFYWYRQILGQKVEFLVSFYNNEISEKSEIFDDQFSVERPDGSNFTLKIRSTKLEDSAMYFCASSFSGETYEQYFGPGTRLTVT.

The chain employs TRBV29-1 and TRBJ1-2; 10 nucleotides align to TRBD1. CDR1 is SQVTM and CDR2 is ANQGSEA in the germline V gene. The CDR3 has 15 residues. Losses at the gene ends were 6 bases for V and 6 bases for J; bases not matched to a gene: 13. Written as DNA, the CDR3 is TGCAGCGTGATCCGGGACAGGGGCCCGATGCATGGCTACACCTTC. This translates into CSVIRDRGPMHGYTF.

The CDR3 loop is CASSTRRRQNEKLFF. The CDR3 coding sequence is TGTGCCAGCAGTACTCGGAGGCGGCAGAATGAAAAACTGTTTTTT. The chain carries TRBV28 and TRBJ1-4, with unresolved D. Trimming removed 5 bases at V and 5 bases at J, with 15 bases between. This CDR3 comprises 15 residues. Germline V CDR1 and CDR2: MDHEN, SYDVKM.

The chain couples TRBV6-5 to TRBJ2-1; D remains ambiguous. Germline values: CDR1 MNHEY, CDR2 SVGAGI. The CDR3 is 14 amino acids. V lost 2 bases and J 2 bases, leaving 7 bases between the germline ends. DNA of the CDR3: TGTGCCAGCAGTTACCTACCTACCTACAATGAGCAGTTCTTC. This gives the protein CASSYLPTYNEQFF.

The rearrangement joins TRBV28 to TRBJ2-1; D uncertain. Germline-derived CDR1 and CDR2 are MDHEN and SYDVKM. The CDR3 length is 15 residues. Trimming cost V 1 base and J 5 bases, with 12 bases left between them. The CDR3 DNA reads TGTGCCAGCAGTTTATCAGGCCATAGCAACAATGAGCAGTTCTTC. As protein: CASSLSGHSNNEQFF.

The count of this clone is one. This chain joins TRBV5-4 and TRBJ2-2; tentative D call: TRBD1 (6 bases). CDR1 is SGHNT and CDR2 is YYREEE in the germline V gene (reference sequence). The CDR3 has 15 amino acids. Deletions cut 4 bases from V and 7 bases from J, with 17 bases between. Written as DNA, the CDR3 is TGTGCCAGCAGCACAGGGACAATGAAAGGCGGGGAGCTGTTTTTT. Translation: CASSTGTMKGGELFF. The variable domain in full, with the rest retrieved from reference TRBV5-4 and TRBJ2-2, is ETGVTQSPTHLIKTRGQQVTLRCSSQSGHNTVSWYQQALGQGPQFIFQYYREEENGRGNFPPRFSGLQFPNYSSELNVNALELDDSALYLCASSTGTMKGGELFFGEGSRLTVL.

The gene calls are TRBV9 and TRBJ2-1, with 12 bases aligning to TRBD2. J was trimmed by 7 bases and V by 2 bases; bases with no gene match: 7. CDR3 length equals 16 residues. The germline CDR1 and CDR2 sequences are SGDLS and YYNGEE. CDR3 region: CASSVTSGSSPNEQFF. The DNA for the CDR3 is TGTGCCAGCAGCGTGACTAGCGGGAGCTCCCCTAATGAGCAGTTCTTC.

The chain recombines TRBV2 with TRBJ2-5; D may be TRBD2 (6 bases). This CDR3 spans 13 amino acids. Between the trimmed V and J ends, which lost 10 bases and 3 bases, there was a span of 15 bases. Germline-derived CDR1 and CDR2 are SNHLY and FYNNEI. CDR3 in DNA: TGTGCCACCCGAGGGGCGGGGAAAGAGACCCAGTACTTC. Its protein product is CATRGAGKETQYF.

This clone was observed a few times. Other DNA sequences of this sample code for an identical CDR3. In DNA form, the CDR3 reads TGTGCCAGCTCGGCGACAGCGAACACTGAAGCTTTCTTT. This translates into CASSATANTEAFF. The V call is TRBV6-1, the J call TRBJ1-1; D is possibly TRBD1 (5 bases). The CDR3 spans 13 residues. CDR1 is MNHNS and CDR2 is SASEGT in the germline V gene. The ends were cut back, 8 bases at V and 1 base at J, with 11 bases in the middle.

About this clone itself: Other nucleotide sequences from this sample produce the same CDR3. The chain uses TRBV6-1 and TRBJ1-5, with D uncertain. V was pared by 1 base and J by 6 bases, with 7 bases between. Germline CDR1 is MNHNS and CDR2 is SASEGT. The CDR3 runs to 13 residues. The CDR3 DNA is TGTGCCAGCAGTGAAGTGAGTGGTCAGCCCCAGCATTTT. As protein: CASSEVSGQPQHF.

This clone was counted once. The chain carries TRBV10-3 and TRBJ2-7; D is ambiguous. Per the germline V gene, CDR1 is ENHRY and CDR2 is SYGVKD. V lost 0 bases and J 0 bases, leaving 12 bases between the germline ends. The CDR3 sequence is 16 residues long. The chain's CDR3 is CAISESLGKGSYEQYF. Written as DNA, the CDR3 is TGTGCCATCAGTGAGTCATTGGGAAAGGGCTCCTACGAGCAGTACTTC.

A word on this clone: Other DNA sequences of this sample code for an identical CDR3. The V call is TRBV6-5, the J call TRBJ1-6; no firm D call. The CDR3 length is 16 residues. Trimming pared 0 bases from V and 0 bases from J, leaving 6 bases between. Looked up from germline, CDR1 is MNHEY and CDR2 is SVGAGI. For the CDR3, the DNA is TGTGCCAGCAGTTACTCGAAAAGCTCCTATAATTCACCCCTCCACTTT. It is translated as CASSYSKSSYNSPLHF.

The rearrangement joins TRBV30 to TRBJ2-1; tentative D call: TRBD1 (5 bases). The CDR3 is 12 amino acids. The germline V and J ends were trimmed by 3 bases and 2 bases, with 5 bases remaining between them. Germline-derived CDR1 and CDR2 are GTSNPN and SVGIG (reference sequence). CDR3: CAWRDTYNEQFF. For the CDR3, the DNA is TGTGCCTGGAGGGACACCTACAATGAGCAGTTCTTC. The full variable domain, its missing parts supplied by reference TRBV30 and TRBJ2-1, is SQTIHQWPATLVQPVGSPLSLECTVEGTSNPNLYWYRQAAGRGLQLLFYSVGIGQISSEVPQNLSASRPQDRQFILSSKKLLLSDSGFYLCAWRDTYNEQFFGPGTRLTVL.

The chain recombines TRBV6-1 with TRBJ1-2; 10 positions match TRBD1. The CDR3 sequence is 15 residues long. J was trimmed by 4 bases and V by 1 base; bases with no gene match: 3. From germline, CDR1 is MNHNS and CDR2 SASEGT. The CDR3 loop reads CASSEVGTGAYGYTF. The CDR3 DNA follows: TGTGCCAGCAGTGAAGTTGGGACAGGGGCCTATGGCTACACCTTC.

CDR3 sequence: CTSADGLAGGEAVTDTQYF. CDR3 DNA sequence: TGCACCAGCGCCGATGGGCTAGCGGGGGGGGAGGCAGTAACAGATACGCAGTATTTT. This chain links TRBV1 with TRBJ2-3; TRBD2, the table's D call, lacks a check against the DNA. TRBV1 constitutes a pseudogene. This CDR3 region has 19 residues.

V usage is TRBV5-6 and J usage is TRBJ1-5; 7 nucleotides agree with TRBD1. The CDR3 runs 18 residues. Germline-derived CDR1 and CDR2 are SGHDT and YYEEEE. V lost 1 base, J lost 2 bases, and 12 bases stayed unmatched. CDR3 sequence (DNA): TGTGCCAGCAGCTTGTACAGGGGATTTGGTGGAGGCAATCAGCCCCAGCATTTT. It translates to CASSLYRGFGGGNQPQHF.

This clone was counted once. J is TRBJ2-7 and V is TRBV29-1; 7 nucleotides align to TRBD1. The germline V gene has CDR1 SQVTM and CDR2 ANQGSEA. Losses at the gene ends were 6 bases for V and 7 bases for J; bases not matched to a gene: 12. CDR3 length equals 13 residues. CDR3 in DNA: TGCAGCGTCCGGGGACAGCTCTATGAGGAGCAGTACTTC. Its translation is CSVRGQLYEEQYF.

V and J are TRBV7-9 and TRBJ1-1; possibly TRBD1 for D (5 bases). CDR3 length: 13 residues. CDR1 is SEHNR and CDR2 is FQNEAQ in the germline V gene (reference sequence). Between the trimmed V and J ends, which lost 5 bases and 6 bases, there was a span of 13 bases. The CDR3 region has the DNA TGTGCCAGCAGCAGGAAGCAGGGCGCTGAAGCTTTCTTT. This gives the protein CASSRKQGAEAFF.

As concerns this clone: At one boundary the junction diverges from the germline segment, which might be a read error. This rearrangement joins TRBV18 to TRBJ1-6; TRBD1 matches at 9 bases. CDR3 size: 15 residues. The V gene's germline CDR1 is KGHSH and CDR2 LQKENI. The CDR3 sequence is CASPPEQGANSPLHF. DNA for the CDR3: TGTGCCAGCCCACCAGAACAGGGGGCAAATTCACCCCTCCACTTT.